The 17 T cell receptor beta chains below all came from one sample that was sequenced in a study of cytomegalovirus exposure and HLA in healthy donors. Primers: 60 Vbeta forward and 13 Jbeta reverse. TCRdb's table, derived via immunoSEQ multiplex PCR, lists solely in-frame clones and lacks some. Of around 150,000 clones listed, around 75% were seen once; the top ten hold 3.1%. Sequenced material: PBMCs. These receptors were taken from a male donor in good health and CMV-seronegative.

The CDR3 DNA sequence: TGTGCCAGCAGCTTAGATGGCCAAACCTACGAGCAGTACTTC. It specifies CASSLDGQTYEQYF. The chain links TRBV7-2 to TRBJ2-7; D remains ambiguous. The CDR3 contains 14 residues. V was cut by 1 base and J by 2 bases, with 9 bases left in between. The germline V gene has CDR1 SGHTA and CDR2 FQGNSA.

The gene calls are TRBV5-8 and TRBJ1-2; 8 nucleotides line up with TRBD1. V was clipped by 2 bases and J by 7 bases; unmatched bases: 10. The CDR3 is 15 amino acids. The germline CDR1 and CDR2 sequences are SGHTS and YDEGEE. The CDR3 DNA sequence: TGTGCCAGCAGCTTTGACTCGCAGGGGGCGCGTGGCTACACCTTC. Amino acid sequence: CASSFDSQGARGYTF.

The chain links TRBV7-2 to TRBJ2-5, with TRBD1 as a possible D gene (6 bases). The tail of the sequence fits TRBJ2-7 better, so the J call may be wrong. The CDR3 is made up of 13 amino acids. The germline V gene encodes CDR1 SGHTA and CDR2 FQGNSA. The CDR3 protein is CASSWTVHYEQYF. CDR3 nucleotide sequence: TGTGCCAGCAGCTGGACAGTCCATTACGAGCAGTACTTC.

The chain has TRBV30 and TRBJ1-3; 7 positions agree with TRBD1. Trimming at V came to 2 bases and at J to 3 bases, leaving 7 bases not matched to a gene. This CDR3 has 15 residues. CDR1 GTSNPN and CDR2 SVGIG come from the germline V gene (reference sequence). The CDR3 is CAWSRTGHFGNTIYF. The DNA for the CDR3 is TGTGCCTGGAGTCGGACAGGACACTTTGGAAACACCATATATTTT.

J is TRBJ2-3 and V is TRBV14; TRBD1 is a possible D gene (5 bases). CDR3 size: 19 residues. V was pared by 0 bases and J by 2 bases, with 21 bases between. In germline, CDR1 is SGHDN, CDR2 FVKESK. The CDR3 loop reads CASSQDPFIGKGHTDTQYF. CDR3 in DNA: TGTGCCAGCAGCCAAGACCCGTTTATTGGCAAAGGACACACAGATACGCAGTATTTT.

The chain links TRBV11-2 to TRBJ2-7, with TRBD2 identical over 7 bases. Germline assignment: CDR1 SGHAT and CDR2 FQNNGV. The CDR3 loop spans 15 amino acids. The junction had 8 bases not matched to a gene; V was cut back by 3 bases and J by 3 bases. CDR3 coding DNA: TGTGCCAGCAGCTTTGAAATAGCGGGTATCTACGAGCAGTACTTC. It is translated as CASSFEIAGIYEQYF.

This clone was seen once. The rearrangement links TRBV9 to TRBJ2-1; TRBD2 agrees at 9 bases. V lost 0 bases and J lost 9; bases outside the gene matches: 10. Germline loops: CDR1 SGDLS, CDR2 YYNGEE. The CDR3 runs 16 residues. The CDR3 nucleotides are TGTGCCAGCAGCGTAGGCCTAGCGGGGAAAGGTATTGAGCAGTTCTTC. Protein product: CASSVGLAGKGIEQFF.

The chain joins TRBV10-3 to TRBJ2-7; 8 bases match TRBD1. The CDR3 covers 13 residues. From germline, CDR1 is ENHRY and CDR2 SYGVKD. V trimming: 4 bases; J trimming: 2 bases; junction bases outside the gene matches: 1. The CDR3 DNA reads TGTGCCATCAGTGTACAGGGGGCCTACGAGCAGTACTTC. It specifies CAISVQGAYEQYF.

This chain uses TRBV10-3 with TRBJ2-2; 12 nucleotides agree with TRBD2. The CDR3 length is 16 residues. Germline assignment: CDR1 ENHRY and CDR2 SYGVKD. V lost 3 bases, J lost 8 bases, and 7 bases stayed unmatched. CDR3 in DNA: TGTGCCATCAGTGACGGACTAGCGGGAAGCGGTGGGGAGCTGTTTTTT. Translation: CAISDGLAGSGGELFF.

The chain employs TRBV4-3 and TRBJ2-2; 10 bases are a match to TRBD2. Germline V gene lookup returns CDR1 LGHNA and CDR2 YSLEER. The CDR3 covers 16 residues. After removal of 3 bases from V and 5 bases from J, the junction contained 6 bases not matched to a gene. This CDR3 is CASSQGPSGSTGELFF. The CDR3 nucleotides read TGCGCCAGCAGCCAGGGTCCTAGCGGGAGTACCGGGGAGCTGTTTTTT.

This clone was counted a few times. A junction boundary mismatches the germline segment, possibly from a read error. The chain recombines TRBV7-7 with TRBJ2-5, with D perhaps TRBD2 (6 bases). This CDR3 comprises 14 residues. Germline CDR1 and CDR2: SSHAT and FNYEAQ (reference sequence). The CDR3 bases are TGTGCTAGCAGCTACGGGACTTCTGCCTTGGCCCAGTACTTC. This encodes CASSYGTSALAQYF.

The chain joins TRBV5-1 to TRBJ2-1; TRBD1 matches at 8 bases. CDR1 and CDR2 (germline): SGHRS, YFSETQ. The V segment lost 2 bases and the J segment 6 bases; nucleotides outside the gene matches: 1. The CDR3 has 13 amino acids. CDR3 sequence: CASSFTGGNEQFF. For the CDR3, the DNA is TGCGCCAGCAGCTTTACAGGGGGCAATGAGCAGTTCTTC.

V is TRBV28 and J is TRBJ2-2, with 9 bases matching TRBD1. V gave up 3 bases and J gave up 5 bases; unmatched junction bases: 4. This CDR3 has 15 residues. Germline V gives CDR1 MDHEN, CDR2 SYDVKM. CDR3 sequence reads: CASSLGQGGTGELFF. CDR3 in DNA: TGTGCCAGCAGTTTGGGACAGGGTGGTACCGGGGAGCTGTTTTTT.

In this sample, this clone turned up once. CDR3 region: CASSLGEAGNTIYF. CDR3 bases: TGCGCCAGCAGCTTGGGAGAGGCTGGAAACACCATATATTTT. This sequence joins TRBV5-1 and TRBJ1-3; D gene uncertain. Germline V gene data show CDR1 as SGHRS and CDR2 as YFSETQ. The CDR3 length is 14 residues. V shed 0 bases and J shed 2 bases, with 6 bases lying between them.

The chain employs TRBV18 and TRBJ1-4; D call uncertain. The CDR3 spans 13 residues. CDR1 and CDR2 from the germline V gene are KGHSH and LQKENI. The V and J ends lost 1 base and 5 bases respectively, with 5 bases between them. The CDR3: CASSPLINEKLFF. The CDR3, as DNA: TGTGCCAGCTCACCACTAATAAATGAAAAACTGTTTTTT. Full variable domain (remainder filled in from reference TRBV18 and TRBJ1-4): NAGVMQNPRHLVRRRGQEARLRCSPMKGHSHVYWYRQLPEEGLKFMVYLQKENIIDESGMPKERFSAEFPKEGPSILRIQQVVRGDSAAYFCASSPLINEKLFFGSGTQLSVL.

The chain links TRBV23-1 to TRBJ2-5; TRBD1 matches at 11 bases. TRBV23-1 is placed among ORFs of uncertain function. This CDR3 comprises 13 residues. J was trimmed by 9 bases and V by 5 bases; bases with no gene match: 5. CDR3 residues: CASSTGTGGSQYF. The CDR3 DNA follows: TGCGCCAGCAGTACCGGGACAGGGGGGTCCCAGTACTTC.

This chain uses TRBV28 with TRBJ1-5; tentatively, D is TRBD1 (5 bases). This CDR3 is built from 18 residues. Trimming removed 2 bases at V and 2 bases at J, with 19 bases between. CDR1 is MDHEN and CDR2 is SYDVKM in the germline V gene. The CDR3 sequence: CASSLRSTFPQGNQPQHF. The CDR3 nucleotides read TGTGCCAGCAGTTTACGTTCGACTTTTCCACAGGGCAATCAGCCCCAGCATTTT.